This T cell receptor beta chain is drawn from a study of Graves' ophthalmopathy and Graves' hyperthyroidism. A note on this clonotype: The target antigen is unknown.

Study results and limitations: Ophthalmopathy progression prediction by the model yielded a sensitivity of 60% to 71% and a specificity of roughly 72%. Most clonotypes expanded in thyroid above 0.001 frequency were present in blood too.

Pregnancy or lactation, uncontrolled infections and other autoimmune diseases were grounds for excluding patients. The source of the PBMCs was 8 to 10 ml of fresh peripheral blood. Trimming left V 7 bases short and J 6 bases short, with 15 bases between. This CDR3 spans 13 amino acids. Researchers took RNA transcripts and amplified TCR beta CDR3 regions from them. Investigators did first-round RT-PCR with HTBI primers, then second-round multiplex PCR. Via MiXCR, TCRdb re-called the multiplex PCR reads, giving one row per CDR3 protein. Among approximately 380,000 distinct CDR3 sequences listed, around 20% were seen once.

This sequence joins TRBV12-3 or TRBV12-4 and TRBJ1-1; D not resolved. The TCR was taken from a woman aged 18-29 years with stable Graves' hyperthyroidism. Specimen: peripheral blood. The chain's CDR3 is CASTLGRSPEAFF. The DNA for the CDR3 is TGTGCCAGCACATTGGGCAGGAGCCCTGAAGCTTTCTTT.